Listed below are T cell receptor beta chains from one sample, sequenced in a study of blood T cell repertoires in COVID-19. Libraries were prepared by immunoSEQ multiplex PCR; TCRdb keeps only in-frame clonotypes and omits some of them. The repertoire includes under 250,000 clones, approximately 86% of them detected once, and around 1.5% sits in the top ten. The material sequenced was peripheral blood. These receptors all stem from an older woman who had recovered from COVID-19. The CDR3 runs from the conserved cysteine through the conserved F or W. The D gene is left open where the match is weak. Some rows have no size entry. The others give once, few or many, or a class for an expanded clone.

size	D	V	J	CDR3	DNA
.	.	TRBV7-2	TRBJ1-1	CASSPPTETEAFF	TGTGCCAGCAGCCCGCCGACAGAAACTGAAGCTTTCTTT
.	TRBD1	TRBV5-1	TRBJ2-5	CASSWGPGTGGQETQYF	TGCGCCAGCAGCTGGGGCCCCGGGACAGGGGGGCAAGAGACCCAGTACTTC
.	.	TRBV3-1/TRBV3-2	TRBJ1-2	CASRTGSQYGYTF	TGTGCCAGCAGGACCGGGTCTCAGTATGGCTACACCTTC
.	.	TRBV10-2	TRBJ1-2	CASSERGQAGQGYTF	TGCGCCAGCAGTGAGAGGGGCCAGGCGGGGCAAGGCTACACCTTC
.	TRBD1	TRBV28	TRBJ2-7	CASSFGFRTGTPYEQYF	TGTGCCAGCAGTTTCGGTTTCAGGACAGGGACCCCCTACGAGCAGTACTTC
.	.	TRBV19	TRBJ1-5	CASSIPQYSNQPQHF	TGTGCCAGTAGTATCCCCCAGTATAGCAATCAGCCCCAGCATTTT
.	.	TRBV7-9	TRBJ2-3	CASNLGVDTQYF	TGTGCCAGCAATCTAGGAGTAGATACGCAGTATTTT
.	TRBD2	TRBV5-1	TRBJ2-5	CASAQGGAAEETQYF	TGCGCCAGCGCCCAGGGAGGGGCGGCTGAAGAGACCCAGTACTTC
.	.	TRBV5-5	TRBJ1-1	CASSSEGGLRGEAFF	TGTGCCAGCAGCTCGGAAGGGGGTTTGAGGGGTGAAGCTTTCTTT
.	TRBD1	TRBV5-1	TRBJ2-7	CASSFTGQGNEQYF	TGCGCCAGCAGCTTTACGGGACAGGGTAACGAGCAGTACTTC
few	.	TRBV16	TRBJ1-5	CASSPYNGAGIRSNQPQHF	TGTGCCAGCAGCCCTTACAATGGTGCGGGGATACGAAGCAATCAGCCCCAGCATTTT
.	.	TRBV4-1	TRBJ2-2	CASSQGRPYPFTGELFF	TGCGCCAGCAGCCAGGGGAGGCCCTACCCTTTCACCGGGGAGCTGTTTTTT
.	.	TRBV12-5	TRBJ2-5	CASGLAPSEETQYF	TGTGCTAGTGGTTTGGCCCCTTCGGAAGAGACCCAGTACTTC
.	.	TRBV6-2/TRBV6-3	TRBJ2-5	CASSSQTGLVETQYF	TGTGCCAGCAGTTCCCAGACTGGACTGGTAGAGACCCAGTACTTC
once	.	TRBV7-9	TRBJ1-1	CASSPRSEAFF	TGTGCCAGCAGCCCACGGTCTGAAGCTTTCTTT
.	.	TRBV2	TRBJ2-7	CASRESRRQYF	TGTGCCAGCAGGGAGAGTAGGAGGCAGTACTTC
.	.	TRBV28	TRBJ2-5	CASSQRTWAGGGQETQYF	TGTGCCAGCAGTCAGCGGACGTGGGCAGGGGGAGGTCAAGAGACCCAGTACTTC
.	.	TRBV18	TRBJ2-2	CASAPRAGELFF	TGTGCCAGCGCCCCACGCGCCGGGGAGCTGTTTTTT
.	.	TRBV6-2/TRBV6-3	TRBJ2-7	CASSYTSTGYEQYF	TGTGCCAGCAGTTACACCTCGACAGGTTACGAGCAGTACTTC
.	.	TRBV18	TRBJ2-3	CASSPLTRGHGTQYF	TGTGCCAGCTCACCACTGACTAGGGGCCACGGTACGCAGTATTTT
.	.	TRBV28	TRBJ1-2	CASSLRDYGYTF	TGTGCCAGCAGTCTCCGGGACTATGGCTACACCTTC
.	.	TRBV19	TRBJ1-2	CASSIIAGSYGYTF	TGTGCCAGTAGTATCATTGCGGGGTCCTATGGCTACACCTTC
few	.	TRBV11-1	TRBJ2-5	CASTARTGEETQYF	TGTGCCAGCACCGCGCGTACCGGGGAAGAGACCCAGTACTTC
.	.	TRBV10-3	TRBJ2-7	CAIVRVSRTKKSSYEQYF	TGTGCCATCGTTAGGGTTAGCCGGACAAAGAAAAGCTCCTACGAGCAGTACTTC
.	TRBD1	TRBV13	TRBJ1-1	CASSHLGQGATEAFF	TGTGCCAGCAGCCACCTGGGACAGGGGGCTACTGAAGCTTTCTTT
.	.	TRBV19	TRBJ1-5	CASSIDRDGLREGSSNQPQHF	TGTGCCAGTAGTATAGATCGCGACGGGTTACGGGAGGGTAGTAGCAATCAGCCCCAGCATTTT
few	.	TRBV6-2/TRBV6-3	TRBJ1-1	CASSYIKNTEAFF	TGTGCCAGCAGTTATATTAAGAACACTGAAGCTTTCTTT
.	.	TRBV18	TRBJ1-4	CASSPGQGTNEKLFF	TGTGCCAGCTCACCAGGCCAGGGCACTAATGAAAAACTGTTTTTT
.	.	TRBV6-2/TRBV6-3	TRBJ2-7	CASSWNEETYEQYF	TGTGCCAGCAGTTGGAACGAGGAGACCTACGAGCAGTACTTC
.	TRBD1	TRBV29-1	TRBJ2-3	CSGRQGWTDTQYF	TGCAGCGGTAGACAGGGCTGGACAGATACGCAGTATTTT
.	TRBD2	TRBV7-9	TRBJ2-7	CASSSGGLSYEQYF	TGTGCCAGTAGTAGCGGGGGCCTTTCCTACGAGCAGTACTTC
.	.	TRBV29-1	TRBJ1-2	CSVAGGYGYTF	TGCAGCGTTGCGGGGGGCTATGGCTACACCTTC
.	.	TRBV6-6	TRBJ2-3	CASSPGIGGGSDTQYF	TGTGCCAGCAGCCCGGGTATAGGGGGGGGGTCAGATACGCAGTATTTT
few	TRBD2	TRBV3-1/TRBV3-2	TRBJ2-3	CASSRLNSGGATDTQYF	TGTGCCAGCAGCCGGCTGAATAGCGGGGGAGCCACAGATACGCAGTATTTT
.	.	TRBV5-1	TRBJ1-5	CASSLNSYQPQHF	TGCGCCAGCAGCTTGAACAGCTATCAGCCCCAGCATTTT
.	TRBD1	TRBV28	TRBJ2-5	CASSFADREETQYF	TGTGCCAGCAGTTTCGCGGACAGGGAAGAGACCCAGTACTTC
.	.	TRBV19	TRBJ1-5	CASSPRQSQPQHF	TGTGCCAGTTCTCCCAGGCAAAGTCAGCCCCAGCATTTT
.	TRBD2	TRBV10-3	TRBJ2-2	CAISDRLAGAGELFF	TGTGCCATCAGTGACAGACTAGCGGGGGCCGGGGAGCTGTTTTTT
.	.	TRBV7-2	TRBJ2-7	CASSLGASYEQYF	TGTGCCAGCAGCTTAGGGGCCTCCTACGAGCAGTACTTC
.	.	TRBV19	TRBJ2-7	CASSITHYSYEQYF	TGTGCCAGTAGTATAACTCACTACTCCTACGAGCAGTACTTC
once	TRBD1	TRBV5-4	TRBJ2-7	CASSSKPYRDRASEQYF	TGTGCCAGCAGCTCGAAACCTTACCGGGACAGGGCATCCGAGCAGTACTTC